The subject of this entry is one TCR beta chain. Other DNA variants within this sample encode the same CDR3. The entry originates in a study of shared clonotypes between healthy human individuals. The CDR3 covers 13 residues. Germline V gives CDR1 GTSNPN, CDR2 SVGIG (reference sequence). V was clipped by 2 bases and J by 2 bases, with 6 bases between them. Method: immunoSEQ multiplex PCR; TCRdb's copy keeps in-frame clones and lacks some. This sample has some 2,500,000 clones, with approximately 90% found just once. V gene TRBV30 combines with J gene TRBJ1-4; D gene unclear. The sample comprised naive CD4+ T cells from PBMCs. Stated subset: CD45RA+ positively selected. The receptor was isolated from a young man in good health. Some clones in this sample may be carry-over from other donors' samples. In DNA form, the CDR3 reads TGTGCCTGGAGTCCCCGTACTAATGAAAAACTGTTTTTT. Its translation is CAWSPRTNEKLFF.